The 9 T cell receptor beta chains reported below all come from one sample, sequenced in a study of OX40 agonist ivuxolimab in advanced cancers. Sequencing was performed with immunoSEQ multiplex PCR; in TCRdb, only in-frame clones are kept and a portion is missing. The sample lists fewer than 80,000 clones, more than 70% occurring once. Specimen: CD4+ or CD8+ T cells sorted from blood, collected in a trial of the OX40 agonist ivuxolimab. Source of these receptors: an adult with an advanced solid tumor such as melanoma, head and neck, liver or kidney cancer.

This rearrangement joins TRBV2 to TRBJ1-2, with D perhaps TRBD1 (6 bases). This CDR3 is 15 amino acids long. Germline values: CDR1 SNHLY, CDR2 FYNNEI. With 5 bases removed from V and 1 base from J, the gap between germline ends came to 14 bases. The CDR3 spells CASSSRQADNYGYTF. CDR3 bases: TGTGCCAGCAGTTCCAGACAGGCGGATAACTATGGCTACACCTTC.

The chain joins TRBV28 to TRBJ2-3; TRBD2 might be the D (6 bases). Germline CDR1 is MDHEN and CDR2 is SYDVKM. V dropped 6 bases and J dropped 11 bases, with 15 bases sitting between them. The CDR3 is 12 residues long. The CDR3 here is CASSFAGTVQYF. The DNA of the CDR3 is TGTGCCAGCAGCTTCGCGGGAACCGTGCAGTATTTT.

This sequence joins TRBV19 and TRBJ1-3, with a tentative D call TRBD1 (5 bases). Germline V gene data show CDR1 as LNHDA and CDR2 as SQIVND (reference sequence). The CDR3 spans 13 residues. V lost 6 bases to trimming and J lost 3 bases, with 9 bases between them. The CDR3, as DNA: TGTGCCAGTAGGACAGTGAATGGAAACACCATATATTTT. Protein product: CASRTVNGNTIYF.

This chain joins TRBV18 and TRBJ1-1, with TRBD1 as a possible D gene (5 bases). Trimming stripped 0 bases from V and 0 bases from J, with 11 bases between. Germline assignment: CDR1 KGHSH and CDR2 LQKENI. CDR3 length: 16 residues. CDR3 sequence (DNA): TGTGCCAGCTCACCACCCGGGGCATTCATGAACACTGAAGCTTTCTTT. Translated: CASSPPGAFMNTEAFF.

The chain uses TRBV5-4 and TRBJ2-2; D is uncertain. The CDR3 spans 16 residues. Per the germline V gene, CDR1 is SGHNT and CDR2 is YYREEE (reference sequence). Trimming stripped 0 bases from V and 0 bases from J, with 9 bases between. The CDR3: CASSLGAPTNTGELFF. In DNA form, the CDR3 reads TGTGCCAGCAGCTTGGGGGCCCCTACGAACACCGGGGAGCTGTTTTTT.

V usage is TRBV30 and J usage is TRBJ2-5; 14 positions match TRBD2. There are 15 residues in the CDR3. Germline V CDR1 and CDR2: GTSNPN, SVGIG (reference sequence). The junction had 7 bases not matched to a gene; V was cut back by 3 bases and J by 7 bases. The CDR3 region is CAWRERLAGGATQYF. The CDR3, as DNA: TGTGCCTGGAGGGAGCGACTAGCGGGGGGGGCGACCCAGTACTTC.

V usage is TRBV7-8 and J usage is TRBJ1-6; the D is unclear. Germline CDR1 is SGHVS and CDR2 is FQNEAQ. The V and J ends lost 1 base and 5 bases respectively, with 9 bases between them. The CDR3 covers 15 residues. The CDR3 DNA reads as TGTGCCAGCAGCTTAGGACTTTTGAATAATTCACCCCTCCACTTT. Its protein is CASSLGLLNNSPLHF. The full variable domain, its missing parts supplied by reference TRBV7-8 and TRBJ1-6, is GAGVSQSPRYKVAKRGQDVALRCDPISGHVSLFWYQQALGQGPEFLTYFQNEAQLDKSGLPSDRFFAERPEGSVSTLKIQRTQQEDSAVYLCASSLGLLNNSPLHFGNGTRLTVT.

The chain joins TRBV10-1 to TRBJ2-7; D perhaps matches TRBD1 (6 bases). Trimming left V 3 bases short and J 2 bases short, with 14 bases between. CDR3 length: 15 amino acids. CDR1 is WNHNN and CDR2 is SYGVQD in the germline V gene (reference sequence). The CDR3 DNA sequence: TGCGCCAGCAGTGAAGGTCAGGGGCTCCCCTACGAGCAGTACTTC. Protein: CASSEGQGLPYEQYF.

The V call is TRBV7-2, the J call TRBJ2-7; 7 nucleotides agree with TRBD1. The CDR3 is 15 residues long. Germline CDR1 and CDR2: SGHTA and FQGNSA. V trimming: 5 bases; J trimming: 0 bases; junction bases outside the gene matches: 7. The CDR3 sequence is CASSPQGFPSYEQYF. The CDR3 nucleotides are TGTGCCAGCAGCCCACAGGGGTTCCCCTCCTACGAGCAGTACTTC.